This T cell receptor beta chain was sequenced during a study of blood T cell repertoires in COVID-19. For the study at large: Acute-phase and convalescent COVID-19 samples originated in the United States, Italy and Spain. In each case, the material was cDNA or gDNA derived from T cells, B-cell-depleted T cells, or PBMCs.

The V gene's germline CDR1 is SGHTA and CDR2 FQGTGA. V lost 1 base and J lost 6; bases outside the gene matches: 4. This CDR3 has 15 residues. In the original processing: Quantification of nucleated cells was approximated via reference gene primer amplification. The table came from immunoSEQ multiplex PCR; TCRdb's copy has only in-frame clones and leaves some out. D and trimming were read from the DNA, whereas the V and J calls and clone size are those reported in that table. The table lists more than 250,000 clones, more than 75% of them singletons. The source of this sequence is a man aged 45-60 years with active or convalescent COVID-19. Sequencing was performed on peripheral blood. J is TRBJ1-2 and V is TRBV7-3; 11 bases line up with TRBD1. The CDR3 coding sequence is TGTGCCAGCAGCTTAATTGGACAGGGGGCGGATGGCTACACCTTC. Protein sequence: CASSLIGQGADGYTF.